This T cell receptor beta chain was sequenced during a study of T-cell reconstitution after alpha-beta-depleted transplantation in children. CDR1 DFQATT and CDR2 SNEGSKA come from the germline V gene (reference sequence). V lost 0 bases, J lost 6 bases, and 10 bases lay in between. The CDR3 sequence is 13 residues long. This clonotype was picked up a small number of times. TCRbeta library preparation incorporated unique molecular identifiers. One entry per CDR3 protein results from TCRdb running MiXCR on the PCR reads. The table includes around 600,000 distinct CDR3 sequences, about 11% detected once.

This TCR derives from a human donor who donated a stem cell graft to a child with acute myeloid leukemia. This sequence joins TRBV20-1 and TRBJ2-3; D is unclear. This material consisted of PBMCs from the stem cell graft donor, taken from the stem cell graft. CDR3 region: CSARDILPDTQYF. The CDR3, as DNA: TGCAGTGCTAGAGATATACTGCCTGATACGCAGTATTTT.